This T cell receptor beta chain derives from a study of blood T cell repertoires in COVID-19. Repertoires were generated with immunoSEQ multiplex PCR, while TCRdb's copy carries only in-frame clones and drops some. The profile shows some 160,000 clones, roughly 80% of them singletons. The sequence was obtained from a woman of 80 years or more with COVID-19, enrolled during active disease. The sample taken for sequencing was peripheral blood.

The CDR3, as DNA: TGTGCCAGCAACCGAGCCGGTGTTTGGGAGACCCAGTACTTC. Amino acid sequence: CASNRAGVWETQYF. The chain links TRBV6-5 to TRBJ2-5; D call uncertain. Germline V gene sequence: CDR1 MNHEY, CDR2 SVGAGI. V was trimmed by 7 bases and J by 5 bases, leaving 17 bases between them. The CDR3 sequence is 14 residues long.